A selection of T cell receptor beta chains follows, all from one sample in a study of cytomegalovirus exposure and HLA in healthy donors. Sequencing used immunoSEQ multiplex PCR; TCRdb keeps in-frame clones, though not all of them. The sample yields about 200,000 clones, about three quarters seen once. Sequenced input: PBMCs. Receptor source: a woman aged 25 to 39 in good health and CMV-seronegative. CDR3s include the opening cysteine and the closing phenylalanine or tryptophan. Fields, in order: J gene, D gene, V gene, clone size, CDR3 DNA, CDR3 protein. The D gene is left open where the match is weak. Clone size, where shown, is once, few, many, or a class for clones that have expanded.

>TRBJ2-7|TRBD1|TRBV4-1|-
TGCGCCAGCAGCCCGGGGCAGGGGGACTACGAGCAGTACTTC
CASSPGQGDYEQYF
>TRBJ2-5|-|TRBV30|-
TGTGCCTGGGGTAAACAGGGAGGGGAGACCCAGTACTTC
CAWGKQGGETQYF
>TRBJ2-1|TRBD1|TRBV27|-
TGTGCCAGCAGTACACCGGGACAGGGCTACAATGAGCAGTTCTTC
CASSTPGQGYNEQFF
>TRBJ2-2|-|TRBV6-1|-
TGTGCCAGCAGTGACCGGGTAGTAAACACCGGGGAGCTGTTTTTT
CASSDRVVNTGELFF
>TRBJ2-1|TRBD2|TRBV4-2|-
TGTGCCAGCAGCCTACGGACTAGCGGTAAATACAATGAGCAGTTCTTC
CASSLRTSGKYNEQFF
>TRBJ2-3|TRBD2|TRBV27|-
TGTGCCAGCAGCTCCCTGATACTAGCGGGAACAGATACGCAGTATTTT
CASSSLILAGTDTQYF
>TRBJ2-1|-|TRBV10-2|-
TGCGCCAGCAGAGTCTTGGACTTGTTCGGTAGTAATGAGCAGTTCTTC
CASRVLDLFGSNEQFF
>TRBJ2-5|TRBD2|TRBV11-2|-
TGTGCCAGCAGTCCGAGACTAGCGGGAGTGGAGACCCAGTACTTC
CASSPRLAGVETQYF
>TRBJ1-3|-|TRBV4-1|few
TGCGCCAGCAGCCTAACAGAGAACTCTGGAAACACCATATATTTT
CASSLTENSGNTIYF
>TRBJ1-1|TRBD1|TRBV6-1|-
TGTGCCAGCAGGCAAACAGGGGTATTGGGTACTGAAGCTTTCTTT
CASRQTGVLGTEAFF
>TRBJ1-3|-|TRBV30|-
TGTGCCTGGAGTCCCGGCTCTGGAAACACCATATATTTT
CAWSPGSGNTIYF
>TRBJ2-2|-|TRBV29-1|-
TGCAGCGTCAGGGGGGCCGGGGAGCTGTTTTTT
CSVRGAGELFF
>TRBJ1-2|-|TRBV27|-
TGTGCCAGCGGGGAAGGGGTAAATGGCTACACCTTC
CASGEGVNGYTF
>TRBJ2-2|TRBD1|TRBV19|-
TGTGCCAGTAGTACTGACAGGGTTTTTACCGGGGAGCTGTTTTTT
CASSTDRVFTGELFF
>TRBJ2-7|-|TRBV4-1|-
TGCGCCAGCAGCCAAGAGTCGGGGGGCGTCTCCTACGAGCAGTACTTC
CASSQESGGVSYEQYF
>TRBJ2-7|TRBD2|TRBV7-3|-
TGTGCCAGCAGCCCCGACCCTAGCGGACTCTACGAGCAGTACTTC
CASSPDPSGLYEQYF
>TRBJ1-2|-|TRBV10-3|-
TGTGCCATCAGTGAGAATGGCAACTATGGCTACACCTTC
CAISENGNYGYTF
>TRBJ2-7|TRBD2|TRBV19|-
TGTGCCAGTAGTATGGGCCAAGCGGGGGTCTACGAGCAGTACTTC
CASSMGQAGVYEQYF
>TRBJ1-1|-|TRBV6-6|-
TGTGCCAGCACGGGAGTCATGAACACTGAAGCTTTCTTT
CASTGVMNTEAFF
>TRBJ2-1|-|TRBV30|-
TGTGCCTGGAGTGTACTAACGATTGAGCAGTTCTTC
CAWSVLTIEQFF
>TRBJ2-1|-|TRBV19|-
TGTGCCAGTAGGACTAGGCCCTCCTACAATGAGCAGTTCTTC
CASRTRPSYNEQFF
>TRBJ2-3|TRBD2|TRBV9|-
TGTGCCAGCAGCGTAGATAGCGGGACGTTCACAGATACGCAGTATTTT
CASSVDSGTFTDTQYF
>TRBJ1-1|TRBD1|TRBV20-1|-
TGCAGTGCTTGGACAGGGGGCAGAGCTTTCTTT
CSAWTGGRAFF
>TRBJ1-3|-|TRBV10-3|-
TGTGCCATCAGCACAGGGAGCTCTGGAAACACCATATATTTT
CAISTGSSGNTIYF
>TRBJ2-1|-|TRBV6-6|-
TGTGCCAGCAGCCCCGGGACAAGTTCCTACAATGAGCAGTTCTTC
CASSPGTSSYNEQFF
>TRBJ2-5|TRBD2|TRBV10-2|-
TGCGCCAGCTTAAAGACTAGCGGGGGAGAGACCCAGTACTTC
CASLKTSGGETQYF
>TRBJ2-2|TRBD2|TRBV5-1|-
TGCGCCAGCAGCTCAACGCGGCTAGCGGGAGTTGCCGGGGAGCTGTTTTTT
CASSSTRLAGVAGELFF
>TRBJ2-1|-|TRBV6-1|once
TGTGCCAGCAGGACAGATTCGGATGAGCAGTTCTTC
CASRTDSDEQFF
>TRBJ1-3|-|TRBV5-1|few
TGCGCCAGCAGCCCCACCCCGGACAGCTCTGGAAACACCATATATTTT
CASSPTPDSSGNTIYF
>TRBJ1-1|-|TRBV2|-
TGTGCCAGCATCGGGACTTCACGGAACACTGAAGCTTTCTTT
CASIGTSRNTEAFF
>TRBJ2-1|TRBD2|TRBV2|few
TGTGCCGCCCCCGGGACTAGCGGTTACAATGAGCAGTTCTTC
CAAPGTSGYNEQFF
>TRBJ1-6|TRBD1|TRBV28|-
TGTGCCAGCAGAAACAGGGGGAGCTCCTATAATTCACCCCTCCACTTT
CASRNRGSSYNSPLHF
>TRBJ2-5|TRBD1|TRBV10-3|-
TGTGCCACGGGCGAGGACAGGGTGGGAGAGACCCAGTACTTC
CATGEDRVGETQYF
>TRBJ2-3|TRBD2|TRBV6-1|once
TGTGCCAGCAGGGCGGGACTAGCAGATACGCAGTATTTT
CASRAGLADTQYF
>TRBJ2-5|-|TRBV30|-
TGTGCCTGGAGTAAACAGACCGGTCAAGAGACCCAGTACTTC
CAWSKQTGQETQYF
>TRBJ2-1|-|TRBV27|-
TGTGCCAGCAGTTTTGCAGGGACTTACAATGAGCAGTTCTTC
CASSFAGTYNEQFF
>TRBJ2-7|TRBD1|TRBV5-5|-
TGTGCCAGCAGCTGGGGGGACAGGACCAGCTCCTACGAGCAGTACTTC
CASSWGDRTSSYEQYF
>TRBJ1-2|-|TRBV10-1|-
TGCGCCAGCAGTGAGATCGGGAACTATGGCTACACCTTC
CASSEIGNYGYTF
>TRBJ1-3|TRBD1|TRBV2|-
TGTGCCAGCAGTTGGGACAGGGAAGGTGGAAACACCATATATTTT
CASSWDREGGNTIYF
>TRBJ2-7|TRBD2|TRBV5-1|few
TGCGCCAGCAGCCGGCTAGCGGGAGAACTATCCTACGAGCAGTACTTC
CASSRLAGELSYEQYF
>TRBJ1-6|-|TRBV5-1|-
TGCGCCAGCAGCTTGGAAACGGGGGGCGATTCACCCCTCCACTTT
CASSLETGGDSPLHF
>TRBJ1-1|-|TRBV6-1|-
TGTGCCAGCAGTCTTGGGGGCTGGGGCACTGAAGCTTTCTTT
CASSLGGWGTEAFF